This T cell receptor (beta chain) was obtained from a study of vaccination and CD4 T cells after COVID-19. Study results and caveats: Early timepoints after natural infection were not analyzed in these convalescent patients.

Only a few counts were recorded for this clonotype. Its antigen is still unknown. Sequenced with the Oncomine TCR Beta short-read assay was DNA taken from cultured CD4+ T cells. Genomic DNA was drawn out of CD4+ T cells grown in culture. TCRdb itself ran the PCR reads through MiXCR, one entry per CDR3 protein. Of 7,000 or so distinct CDR3 sequences listed, about 32% are singletons. Treatment denoted: roughly nine-day PBMC culture with coronavirus spike peptide pools or control peptides (ViraFEST assay). Samples of CD4+ T cells were obtained from the unexposed donor before the COVID-19 pandemic (2011-2018). Germline V gene lookup returns CDR1 DFQATT and CDR2 SNEGSKA (reference sequence). With 4 bases clipped from V and 2 bases from J, the junction kept 1 base outside the gene matches. The CDR3 contains 13 residues.

The TCR was taken from a human donor in good health. This chain uses TRBV20-1 with TRBJ2-7; 11 nucleotides agree with TRBD2. The sample was CD4+ T cells from blood, cultured in vitro. The DNA of the CDR3 is TGCAGTGCTAAACTAGCGGGGGCCTACGAGCAGTACTTC. Residues: CSAKLAGAYEQYF.